A selection of T cell receptor beta chains follows, all from one sample in a study of blood T cell repertoires in COVID-19. The table came from immunoSEQ multiplex PCR; TCRdb's copy has only in-frame clones and leaves some out. Among over 200,000 clones, 90% were seen once, and the ten largest hold over 0.95%. Sequenced input: PBMCs or T cells enriched from blood (not recorded which). These receptors were collected from a man in his thirties or forties who had recovered from COVID-19. Both conserved end residues are part of each CDR3. Each record gives: J gene, D gene, V gene, clone size, CDR3 DNA, CDR3 protein. D genes are given only for firm matches. Not all rows give a size; the values are once, few, many and, for expanded clones, a class.

TRBJ2-5 - TRBV20-1 - TGCAGTGCTAGTATGCCGCTAACAAGACAGAGTCAAGAGACCCAGTACTTC CSASMPLTRQSQETQYF
TRBJ2-1 TRBD1 TRBV6-6 - TGTGCCAGCAGTTACACGGGACAGGGGTCGGATGAGCAGTTCTTC CASSYTGQGSDEQFF
TRBJ1-5 TRBD1 TRBV7-9 - TGTGCCAGCAGCAAGGGACAGTCAGAGCAGCCCCAGCATTTT CASSKGQSEQPQHF
TRBJ1-4 TRBD1 TRBV24-1 once TGTGCCACCAGTGATTCGACGGCAGGGGGTGAAAAACTGTTTTTT CATSDSTAGGEKLFF
TRBJ1-5 - TRBV16 - TGTGCCAGCAGCCAACGGAGGGGAGCTCGCAATCAGCCCCAGCATTTT CASSQRRGARNQPQHF
TRBJ2-5 - TRBV6-5 - TGTGCCAGCAGTTTGGAGGGCTCCCAAGAGACCCAGTACTTC CASSLEGSQETQYF
TRBJ2-1 TRBD2 TRBV29-1 - TGCAGCGTCCCCCCCAAGACTAGCGGGAGCTCCTACAATGAGCAGTTCTTC CSVPPKTSGSSYNEQFF
TRBJ1-1 TRBD1 TRBV4-2 - TGTGCCAGCAGCCAAGCGGACAGGGGCGGTGGGAACACTGAAGCTTTCTTT CASSQADRGGGNTEAFF
TRBJ2-7 - TRBV2 - TGTGCCAGCAGTGAAGATCCGGGGATGGTTTCCTACGAGCAGTACTTC CASSEDPGMVSYEQYF
TRBJ2-1 TRBD1 TRBV6-5 - TGTGCCAGCAGACGACAGGGAGAGGCTGATGAGCAGTTCTTC CASRRQGEADEQFF
TRBJ1-4 - TRBV28 - TGTGCCAGCAGTCTTTACGGGGGGGCCAAGAGTGAAAAACTGTTTTTT CASSLYGGAKSEKLFF